This entry is about one TCR beta chain. The method was immunoSEQ multiplex PCR; TCRdb's version includes in-frame clones alone and lacks a portion of them. The top ten clones hold approximately 4.5% of a sample with roughly 70,000 clones, around 82% of them seen once. Time point reported: baseline, week 1 (first vaccination visit). Treatment denoted: pre-vaccination baseline after standard-of-care therapy. Newly diagnosed WHO grade 3 or 4 IDH1-mutant, ATRX-lost astrocytomas were identified in the donors. The data were obtained in a study of a mutant IDH1 vaccine in newly diagnosed glioma. V lost 6 bases and J lost 2, with 10 bases in between. CDR1 is SEHNR and CDR2 is FQNEAQ in the germline V gene (reference sequence). The CDR3 is 14 amino acids.

The sample consisted of peripheral blood mononuclear cells (PBMCs), taken from a glioma patient treated with radiotherapy, temozolomide or both. The V and J genes are TRBV7-9 and TRBJ2-2; D may be TRBD1 (5 bases). The source of this sequence is a woman under 30 with glioma. Some clones in this sample may be carry-over from other donors' samples. Here the CDR3 reads CASRQALNTGELFF. The DNA of the CDR3 is TGTGCCAGCAGACAGGCCCTTAACACCGGGGAGCTGTTTTTT.